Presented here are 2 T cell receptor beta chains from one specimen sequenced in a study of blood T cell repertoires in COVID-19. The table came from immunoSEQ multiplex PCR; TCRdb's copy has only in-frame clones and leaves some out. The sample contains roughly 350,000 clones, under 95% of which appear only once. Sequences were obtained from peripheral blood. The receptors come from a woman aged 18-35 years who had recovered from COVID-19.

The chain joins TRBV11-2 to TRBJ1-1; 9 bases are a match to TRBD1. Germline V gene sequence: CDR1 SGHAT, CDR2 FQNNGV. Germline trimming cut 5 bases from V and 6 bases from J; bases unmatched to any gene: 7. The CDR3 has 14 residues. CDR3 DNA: TGTGCCAGCAGCCTAGGACAGGGGAGCCCTGAAGCTTTCTTT. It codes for CASSLGQGSPEAFF.

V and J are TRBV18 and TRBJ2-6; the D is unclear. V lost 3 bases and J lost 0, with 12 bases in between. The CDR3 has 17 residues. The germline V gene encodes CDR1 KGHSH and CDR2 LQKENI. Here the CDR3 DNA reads TGTGCCAGCTCACCCCGTGTCATGAGCTCTGGGGCCAACGTCCTGACTTTC. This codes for CASSPRVMSSGANVLTF.